This TCR beta chain is from a study of identical twins. A remark on this clonotype: Its antigen is still unknown.

TCRdb reprocessed the 5' RACE reads via MiXCR and lists one record per CDR3 protein. The data hold 510,000 or so distinct CDR3 sequences, with 13% to 15% observed a single time. Study-level findings and limits: Out-of-frame alpha sequences common to twins were enriched for low generation probability. High-abundance cord blood beta clonotypes had fewer insertions; memory repertoires showed none.

Germline V gene sequence: CDR1 DFQATT, CDR2 SNEGSKA (reference sequence). With 0 bases removed from V and 5 bases from J, the gap between germline ends came to 4 bases. There are 11 residues in the CDR3. Separately, the same data were catalogued under a study of yellow fever vaccine responses in identical twins.

V usage is TRBV20-1 and J usage is TRBJ2-5; D remains unclear. Sequences were obtained from CD4+ T cells sorted from blood. The receptor was derived from a woman aged 18-29 years in good health. The DNA of the CDR3 is TGCAGTGCTAGAGAGTGGGAGACCCAGTACTTC. It codes for CSAREWETQYF.